This T cell receptor beta chain was obtained from a study of blood T cells in healthy people across ages. Germline loops: CDR1 SGHRS, CDR2 YFSETQ. The germline V and J ends were trimmed by 0 bases and 0 bases, with 10 bases remaining between them. This CDR3 is built from 15 residues. Alongside a J-beta primer mix, a sample-barcoded 5' primer served in a second PCR lasting about 7 to 12 cycles. TCRdb independently ran MiXCR on the 5' RACE reads; one entry per CDR3 protein. The table shows 650,000 to 700,000 distinct CDR3 sequences, with about 50% occurring only once. This clonotype has a count of ten or more. Its antigen is currently unknown. Study-wide points: Measured against age, TCR beta diversity per million T cells decreased in a roughly linear manner. Long-lived donors exceeded aged donors in naive CD4+ cells and diversity.

Each sample yielded at least 6 million isolated PBMCs. The amount of total RNA extracted per sample was at least 5 micrograms. The sequence derives from a woman of 80 years or more in good health. The sequenced material came from blood. This sequence joins TRBV5-1 and TRBJ2-7, with D possibly matching TRBD2 (6 bases). This chain's CDR3 is CASSLVTGASYEQYF. The CDR3 DNA follows: TGCGCCAGCAGCTTGGTAACGGGAGCCTCCTACGAGCAGTACTTC.